Included here is one T cell receptor beta chain sequence, with context. Its specificity is unknown. V lost 4 bases and J lost 6, with 16 bases in between. Germline lookup yields CDR1 SNHLY and CDR2 FYNNEI. The CDR3 runs 14 residues. Only in-frame clones appear in the TCRdb table, and some are missing; sequencing was by immunoSEQ multiplex PCR. The repertoire holds 84,000 or so clones, more than 70% seen once, with 0.25% to 0.3% in the top ten. Blood sampling took place at baseline, cycle 4 day 1, and cycle 7 day 1. The data belong to a study of OX40 agonist ivuxolimab in advanced cancers. Study results and caveats: There were, on average, more expanded clones in CD8+ T cells than in CD4+. Partial responders treated at 0.1-3.0 mg/kg exhibited clonal expansion among the lowest measured.

The input for sequencing was CD4+ or CD8+ T cells sorted from blood, taken in a trial of the OX40 agonist ivuxolimab. This clonotype originated in an adult with an advanced solid tumor such as melanoma, head and neck, liver or kidney cancer. The J gene is TRBJ2-7, the V gene TRBV2; D is perhaps TRBD1 (6 bases). The CDR3 DNA sequence: TGTGCCAGCAGTGCCATAACTACAGGGATCGAGCAGTACTTC. It is translated as CASSAITTGIEQYF.